This TCR beta chain was identified during a study of cytomegalovirus exposure and HLA in healthy donors. The wider study: The 120 validation repertoires used the same platform as the approximately 700 first-cohort repertoires (as reported by a later analysis).

Study conclusions and caveats: It was found in a later analysis that first-cohort TCR clusters tended to co-occur in the 100 to 150 validation repertoires.

The data were produced by immunoSEQ multiplex PCR, yet TCRdb's version contains in-frame clones alone and is incomplete. The sample holds around 250,000 clones, around 90% seen once. A remark on this clone: What it recognizes is unknown.

V was pared by 4 bases and J by 1 base, with 10 bases between. Germline CDR1 is MGHRA and CDR2 is YSYEKL. CDR3 length equals 14 residues. The donors formed part of the approximately 120-subject validation cohort, distinct from the approximately 670-subject first cohort. The V and J genes are TRBV4-1 and TRBJ2-5; D perhaps matches TRBD2 (6 bases). This clonotype was sampled from a woman aged 18-29 years in good health and CMV-seronegative. Sequenced material: PBMCs. The chain's CDR3 is CASSPAGLQETQYF. CDR3 bases: TGCGCCAGCAGCCCCGCGGGGCTCCAAGAGACCCAGTACTTC.